This T cell receptor beta chain was obtained from a study of OX40 agonist ivuxolimab in advanced cancers. About the study: An agonistic anti-OX40 (CD134) antibody, ivuxolimab, was used to treat the patients. Of mixed ages from roughly 23 to 80 and averaging about 60 years, the group was about 86% male.

Blood samples were obtained at baseline, cycle 4 day 1, and cycle 7 day 1. V lost 8 bases, J lost 3 bases, and 14 bases lay in between. Germline assignment: CDR1 ENHRY and CDR2 SYGVKD. The CDR3 runs 13 residues. This clone appeared a single time. The protocol was immunoSEQ multiplex PCR, while the TCRdb copy is restricted to in-frame clones and leaves out a portion. The data hold 15,000 to 20,000 clones, with roughly 80% observed a single time. This rearrangement joins TRBV10-3 to TRBJ2-7, with D hard to call. The TCR originated in an adult with an advanced solid tumor such as melanoma, head and neck, liver or kidney cancer. The input for sequencing was CD4+ or CD8+ T cells sorted from blood, taken in a trial of the OX40 agonist ivuxolimab. CDR3 loop: CAISVSQDYEQYF. CDR3 in DNA: TGTGCCATCTCGGTCAGCCAAGACTACGAGCAGTACTTC.